This T cell receptor (beta chain) was identified during a study of T cell repertoires in cytomegalovirus infection (dated by TCRdb to the late 2010s). For context, the study as a whole: The HLA type of each donor mattered for the analysis, because public TCR beta signatures pointed to carriage of CMV infection along with the matching HLA type. The investigation overall reported the following: The ex vivo response was dominated by HLA-C-restricted CMV-specific TCR beta clonotypes, which also provided the single most frequent clonotype in two of eight donors. In both this cohort and an independent roughly 400-donor cohort, the cumulative frequency of public TCR beta family members distinguished carriers of CMV infection plus the relevant HLA type.

The data were produced on an Illumina HiSeq 1500. TCRdb reanalyzed the raw reads on its own, using fastp at Q25 for trimming and MiXCR for clone calling, and kept in-frame beta chains. Every CDR3 protein is listed once, alongside the most common genes and DNA of its rows. This sample holds around 740,000 distinct CDR3 sequences; 35% to 45% were observed only once. The ten largest clones take up around 3% of the sample. After removal of 6 bases from V and 6 bases from J, the junction retains 2 bases not matched to a gene. Inclusive of the bounding cysteine and phenylalanine, the CDR3 is 13 residues long. Solely the CDR3 DNA is kept, with 39 bases framed from the first base. From a lookup of the germline V gene (reference sequence), CDR1 and CDR2 are DFQATT and SNEGSKA. A remark on this clonotype: Its antigen is still unknown. No base qualities exist here, and no much larger clone lies one base off it.

Source material: PBMCs. The sequence came from a human donor in good health (CMV status not recorded). Some clones in this sample may be carry-over from other donors' samples. This receptor chain uses TRBV20-1 and TRBJ2-1; TRBD2 agrees with 13 junctional bases. The CDR3 protein sequence reads: CSAWTSGSNEQFF. The nucleotide sequence reads as follows: TGCAGTGCGTGGACTAGCGGGAGCAATGAGCAGTTCTTC.